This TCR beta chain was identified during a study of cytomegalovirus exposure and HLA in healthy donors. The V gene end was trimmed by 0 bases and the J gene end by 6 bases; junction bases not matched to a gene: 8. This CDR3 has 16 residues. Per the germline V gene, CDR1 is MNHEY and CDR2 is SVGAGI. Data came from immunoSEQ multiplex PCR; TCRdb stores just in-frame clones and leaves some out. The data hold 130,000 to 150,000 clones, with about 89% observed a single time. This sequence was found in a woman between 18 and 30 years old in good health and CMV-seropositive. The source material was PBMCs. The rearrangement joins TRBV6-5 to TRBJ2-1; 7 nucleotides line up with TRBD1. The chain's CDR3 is CASSYSKGGAGNEQFF. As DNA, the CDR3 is TGTGCCAGCAGTTACTCGAAAGGGGGCGCAGGCAATGAGCAGTTCTTC.